A selection of T cell receptor beta chains follows, all from one sample in a study of T-cell reconstitution after alpha-beta-depleted transplantation in children. Each CDR3 protein gets one entry after TCRdb re-called the PCR reads with MiXCR. The data hold roughly 570,000 distinct CDR3 sequences, with approximately 30% observed a single time. Here the sequenced sample was PBMCs, taken before TCRalphabeta/CD19-depleted stem cell transplant. The source is a boy under three years old with Wiskott-Aldrich syndrome, due to receive a stem cell transplant. Each CDR3 is given with its conserved first and last residue.

j_call v_call cdr3_aa
TRBJ1-2 TRBV5-1 CASSFGDSLNYGYTF
TRBJ2-1 TRBV3-1 CASSQTGGDEQFF
TRBJ2-7 TRBV27 CASSLGTGRSTYEQYF
TRBJ1-5 TRBV28 CASIVRDRGQPQHF
TRBJ2-7 TRBV20-1 CSATTLVRGQGAADEQYF
TRBJ2-7 TRBV5-1 CASATGGSNEQYF
TRBJ2-1 TRBV20-1 CSAQREWEQFF
TRBJ2-3 TRBV28 CASSSASHTDTQYF
TRBJ2-2 TRBV7-9 CASSLVVTGNTGELFF
TRBJ1-2 TRBV21-1 CASSAGQDGYTF
TRBJ2-7 TRBV7-9 CASSQKTSGSIEQYF
TRBJ2-7 TRBV21-1 CASSKGQESNEQYF
TRBJ2-3 TRBV7-9 CASSFQRERTDTQYF
TRBJ2-2 TRBV5-1 CASSLDAGGTTGELFF
TRBJ2-1 TRBV20-1 CSARERQGVYNEQFF
TRBJ2-5 TRBV29-1 CSVVRTGYQETQYF
TRBJ1-2 TRBV28 CASSLSGVGYTF
TRBJ2-1 TRBV27 CASSPLRGGRAYEQFF
TRBJ2-5 TRBV12-3/TRBV12-4 CASKSTNQETQYF
TRBJ2-7 TRBV5-1 CAQNRDTGSYEQYF
TRBJ2-7 TRBV5-1 CASSLVSTSTNEQYF
TRBJ2-3 TRBV7-2 CASSPRGGRADTQYF
TRBJ1-1 TRBV20-1 CSASPPDRYTEAFF
TRBJ1-5 TRBV15 CATSRDGTGGTQPQHF
TRBJ2-7 TRBV30 CAWKTSGASYEQYF
TRBJ1-2 TRBV12-3/TRBV12-4 CASSLSGPLSGYTF